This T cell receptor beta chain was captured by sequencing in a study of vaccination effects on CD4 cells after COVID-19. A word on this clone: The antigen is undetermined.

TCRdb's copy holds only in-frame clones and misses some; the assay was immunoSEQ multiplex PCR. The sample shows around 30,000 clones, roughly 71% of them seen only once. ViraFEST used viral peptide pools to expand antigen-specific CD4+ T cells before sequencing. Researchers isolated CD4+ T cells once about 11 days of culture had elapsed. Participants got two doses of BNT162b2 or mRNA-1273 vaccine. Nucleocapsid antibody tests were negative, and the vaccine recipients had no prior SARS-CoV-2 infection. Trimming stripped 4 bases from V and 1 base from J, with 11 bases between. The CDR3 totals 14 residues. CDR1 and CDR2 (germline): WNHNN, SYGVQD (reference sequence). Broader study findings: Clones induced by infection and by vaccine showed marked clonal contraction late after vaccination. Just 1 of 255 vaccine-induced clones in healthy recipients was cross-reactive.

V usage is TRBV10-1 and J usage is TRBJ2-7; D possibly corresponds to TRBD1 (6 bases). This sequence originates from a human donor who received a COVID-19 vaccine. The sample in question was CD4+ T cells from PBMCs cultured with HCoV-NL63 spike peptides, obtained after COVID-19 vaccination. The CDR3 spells CASSVQGNSYEQYF. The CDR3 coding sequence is TGCGCCAGCAGTGTCCAGGGGAATTCCTACGAGCAGTACTTC.